A single sample gave rise to the 30 T cell receptor beta chains below, sequenced in a study of shared clonotypes between healthy human individuals. The repertoire was sequenced with immunoSEQ multiplex PCR; TCRdb's copy has only in-frame clones and lacks some. The data hold roughly 200,000 clones, with 65% to 70% observed a single time. The specimen was memory CD4+ T cells sorted from blood. Described subset: CD45RA-negative fraction. These receptors originate from a man in his thirties or forties in good health.

This chain links TRBV28 with TRBJ2-7; 7 nucleotides line up with TRBD1. Germline CDR1 MDHEN, CDR2 SYDVKM. The CDR3 length is 15 residues. The ends lost 7 bases at V and 0 bases at J; junction bases unmatched: 9. The CDR3 DNA sequence: TGTGCCAGCACACTAGACAGGGTAAACTCCTACGAGCAGTACTTC. This gives the protein CASTLDRVNSYEQYF. The full variable domain, in which reference TRBV28 and TRBJ2-7 provide the parts outside the CDR3, is DVKVTQSSRYLVKRTGEKVFLECVQDMDHENMFWYRQDPGLGLRLIYFSYDVKMKEKGDIPEGYSVSREKKERFSLILESASTNQTSMYLCASTLDRVNSYEQYFGPGTRLTVT.

This chain uses TRBV18 with TRBJ1-5; D not resolved. Germline V gene lookup returns CDR1 KGHSH and CDR2 LQKENI. The CDR3 sequence is 15 residues long. V was pared by 3 bases and J by 0 bases, with 9 bases between. CDR3 coding DNA: TGTGCCAGCTCACCCGGGAGCGATAGCAATCAGCCCCAGCATTTT. Protein sequence: CASSPGSDSNQPQHF.

This chain connects TRBV6-1 to TRBJ2-7; TRBD1 agrees at 11 bases. The germline gives CDR1 MNHNS, CDR2 SASEGT. The ends lost 4 bases at V and 2 bases at J; junction bases unmatched: 10. There are 17 residues in the CDR3. The CDR3 coding sequence is TGTGCCAGCAGTGGAGAACATGGACAGGGGGCAACCTACGAGCAGTACTTC. Amino acid sequence: CASSGEHGQGATYEQYF.

This clone was seen more than once but under ten times. The J gene is TRBJ2-2, the V gene TRBV7-2, with D perhaps TRBD1 (5 bases). Per germline, CDR1 SGHTA and CDR2 FQGNSA. CDR3 length equals 14 residues. V was clipped by 4 bases and J by 7 bases, with 13 bases between them. The CDR3 DNA reads as TGTGCCAGCAGCTCCCAAAAAAGGGGCGGGGAGCTGTTTTTT. This translates into CASSSQKRGGELFF.

This clone was counted a few times. The chain combines TRBV5-1 with TRBJ2-7; D not certain. This CDR3 has 14 residues. Trimming removed 0 bases from V and 0 bases from J, with 7 bases in between. Germline CDR1 and CDR2: SGHRS and YFSETQ. CDR3 amino acids: CASSLVGSSYEQYF. The CDR3 bases are TGCGCCAGCAGCTTGGTCGGCAGCTCCTACGAGCAGTACTTC.

The rearrangement links TRBV19 to TRBJ2-7; a weak D match, TRBD1 (6 bases). CDR1 is LNHDA, CDR2 SQIVND, per germline (reference sequence). V lost 1 base and J 3 bases, leaving 10 bases between the germline ends. CDR3 length: 14 residues. The CDR3 DNA sequence: TGTGCCAGTAGTATAGGAGGACAGTACTACGAGCAGTACTTC. Encoded protein: CASSIGGQYYEQYF.

As concerns this clone: This CDR3 is also generated by other DNA sequences in the sample. V usage is TRBV9 and J usage is TRBJ2-7; TRBD1 is a possible D gene (5 bases). The CDR3 has 14 residues. V lost 0 bases, J lost 3 bases, and 10 bases lay in between. Germline CDR1 and CDR2: SGDLS and YYNGEE. This CDR3 reads CASSVGQGNYEQYF. CDR3 bases: TGTGCCAGCAGCGTAGGTCAGGGTAACTACGAGCAGTACTTC.

This chain links TRBV6-1 with TRBJ2-3; 7 bases fit TRBD2. Looked up from germline, CDR1 is MNHNS and CDR2 is SASEGT. This CDR3 region has 12 residues. V lost 6 bases, J lost 9 bases, and 6 bases stayed unmatched. CDR3 amino acids: CASRPLAQTQYF. CDR3 DNA: TGTGCCAGCAGACCACTAGCGCAAACGCAGTATTTT.

V is TRBV29-1 and J is TRBJ2-1; a possible D gene is TRBD1 (6 bases). The germline gives CDR1 SQVTM, CDR2 ANQGSEA. V shed 7 bases and J shed 0 bases, with 16 bases lying between them. The CDR3 is made up of 15 amino acids. The CDR3 region is CSAVQGENSYNEQFF. As DNA, the CDR3 is TGCAGCGCCGTACAGGGCGAAAACTCCTACAATGAGCAGTTCTTC.

This clone was detected ten times or more. The CDR3 nucleotides are TGTGCCAGCAGTTTAGCTAGGTATCACAATGAGCAGTTCTTC. Amino acid sequence: CASSLARYHNEQFF. The chain has TRBV27 and TRBJ2-1; no firm D call. Trimming cost V 2 bases and J 5 bases, with 10 bases left between them. The CDR3 spans 14 residues. Looked up from germline, CDR1 is MNHEY and CDR2 is SMNVEV (reference sequence).

The J gene is TRBJ2-5, the V gene TRBV5-6, with D perhaps assigned TRBD1 or TRBD2 (7 bases each). This CDR3 is built from 16 residues. Germline CDR1 SGHDT, CDR2 YYEEEE. The ends were cut back, 0 bases at V and 4 bases at J, with 16 bases in the middle. CDR3 sequence reads: CASSLAPGGEGETQYF. In DNA, the CDR3 is TGTGCCAGCAGCTTGGCCCCAGGGGGGGAGGGAGAGACCCAGTACTTC. Based on the CDR3 plus reference TRBV5-6 and TRBJ2-5, the full variable domain is DAGVTQSPTHLIKTRGQQVTLRCSPKSGHDTVSWYQQALGQGPQFIFQYYEEEERQRGNFPDRFSGHQFPNYSSELNVNALLLGDSALYLCASSLAPGGEGETQYFGPGTRLLVL.

The chain couples TRBV2 to TRBJ1-1; D not certain. CDR1 SNHLY and CDR2 FYNNEI come from the germline V gene. CDR3 size: 11 residues. V gave up 7 bases and J gave up 0 bases, with 3 bases separating them. In DNA, the CDR3 is TGTGCCAGCATGATGAACACTGAAGCTTTCTTT. Translated, it gives CASMMNTEAFF.

The chain carries TRBV7-2 and TRBJ2-3; no reliable D call. Germline CDR1 SGHTA, CDR2 FQGNSA. V lost 5 bases and J 6 bases, leaving 9 bases between the germline ends. The CDR3 covers 12 residues. This CDR3 is CASSRYSDTQYF. CDR3 nucleotides: TGTGCCAGCAGCCGCTATTCTGATACGCAGTATTTT.

The chain is built from TRBV5-4 and TRBJ1-1; D not resolved. The germline gives CDR1 SGHNT, CDR2 YYREEE (reference sequence). Trimming cost V 0 bases and J 1 base, with 10 bases left between them. This CDR3 has 15 residues. CDR3: CASSLGWGTNTEAFF. The CDR3 region has the DNA TGTGCCAGCAGCTTGGGCTGGGGAACGAACACTGAAGCTTTCTTT.

The rearrangement uses TRBV28 and TRBJ2-7, with 10 bases matching TRBD2. V shed 4 bases, J shed 1 base, and the junction held 7 bases outside the gene matches. The CDR3 is made up of 16 amino acids. CDR1 and CDR2 (germline): MDHEN, SYDVKM. The CDR3 sequence: CASSSLAGGVSYEQYF. The DNA for the CDR3 is TGTGCCAGCAGTTCCTTAGCGGGAGGCGTATCCTACGAGCAGTACTTC.

This clone has a single count. The chain links TRBV18 to TRBJ1-5, with D hard to call. Germline loops: CDR1 KGHSH, CDR2 LQKENI. Trimming removed 6 bases at V and 4 bases at J, with 7 bases between. This CDR3 is 12 amino acids long. The CDR3 nucleotides read TGTGCCAGCTCCCAGCCTAATCAGCCCCAGCATTTT. As protein: CASSQPNQPQHF.

The chain uses TRBV28 and TRBJ2-1; no reliable D call. CDR3 size: 18 residues. Germline V gives CDR1 MDHEN, CDR2 SYDVKM. The V end was cut by 5 bases, the J end by 0 bases, with 20 bases between. CDR3 sequence reads: CASSQSFGFVGSYNEQFF. The CDR3 DNA sequence: TGTGCCAGCAGTCAATCCTTTGGGTTCGTCGGCTCCTACAATGAGCAGTTCTTC.

The rearrangement links TRBV6-4 to TRBJ2-1, with TRBD2 as a possible D gene (6 bases). The germline CDR1 and CDR2 sequences are MRHNA and SNTAGT. The V end lost 6 bases, the J end lost 6 bases, and 15 bases lay between the germline ends. The CDR3 has 14 residues. The CDR3: CASSRDSTSNEQFF. The CDR3 region has the DNA TGTGCCAGCAGCCGGGACTCGACGTCCAATGAGCAGTTCTTC.

This chain uses TRBV28 with TRBJ2-1, with 8 bases identical to TRBD1. Germline V lookup: CDR1 MDHEN, CDR2 SYDVKM. The CDR3 runs 15 residues. V shed 8 bases and J 5 bases; nucleotides not matched to a gene: 11. Here the CDR3 reads CASSVWAGGNNEQFF. The CDR3 nucleotides are TGTGCCAGCTCAGTTTGGGCAGGGGGCAACAATGAGCAGTTCTTC.

This clone appeared once. CDR3 coding DNA: TGTGCCATCAGTTTACAGGGCGGGGAGACCCAGTACTTC. Its protein product is CAISLQGGETQYF. V usage is TRBV10-3 and J usage is TRBJ2-5, with a tentative D call TRBD1 (6 bases). There are 13 residues in the CDR3. Deletions cut 5 bases from V and 5 bases from J, with 12 bases between. CDR1 and CDR2 (germline): ENHRY, SYGVKD.

The chain uses TRBV19 and TRBJ2-3; TRBD1 is a possible D gene (6 bases). The length of the CDR3 is 13 residues. V was cut by 7 bases and J by 8 bases, with 16 bases left in between. Germline loops: CDR1 LNHDA, CDR2 SQIVND (reference sequence). The CDR3 DNA reads TGTGCCAGTAATATGATGGGGGCAAGTACGCAGTATTTT. As protein: CASNMMGASTQYF.

Only one count was recorded for this clone. This chain joins TRBV5-6 and TRBJ2-7, with D perhaps TRBD1 (5 bases). CDR1 SGHDT and CDR2 YYEEEE come from the germline V gene. V was pared by 2 bases and J by 2 bases, with 5 bases between. This CDR3 contains 12 residues. The CDR3 reads CASSLGAYEQYF. DNA for the CDR3: TGTGCCAGCAGCTTAGGGGCCTACGAGCAGTACTTC.

The gene calls are TRBV5-1 and TRBJ2-3; D call uncertain. The ends were cut back, 4 bases at V and 1 base at J, with 13 bases in the middle. This CDR3 comprises 15 residues. Germline CDR1 SGHRS, CDR2 YFSETQ. The CDR3 bases are TGCGCCAGCAGCGAACGTCACGGGCGCACAGATACGCAGTATTTT. Translated, it gives CASSERHGRTDTQYF.

This clone was recorded a few times. The chain combines TRBV28 with TRBJ2-2; 7 nucleotides align to TRBD1. Germline CDR1 MDHEN, CDR2 SYDVKM. Trimming took 3 bases from V and 9 from J; bases not matched to a gene: 1. The length of the CDR3 is 12 residues. DNA for the CDR3: TGTGCCAGCAGTTTGACAGGGTGGGAGCTGTTTTTT. Translated, it gives CASSLTGWELFF.

This chain connects TRBV19 to TRBJ2-7; D possibly uses TRBD1 or TRBD2 (6 bases each). V was cut by 6 bases and J by 3 bases, with 15 bases left in between. The CDR3 is 14 residues long. In germline, CDR1 is LNHDA, CDR2 SQIVND (reference sequence). CDR3 region: CASREGGSNYEQYF. In DNA form, the CDR3 reads TGTGCCAGTAGGGAGGGGGGCTCCAACTACGAGCAGTACTTC.

The sample holds a few counts of this clone. A read error may produce the germline difference seen at one junction end. The chain joins TRBV5-1 to TRBJ2-4; D gene unclear. The CDR3 totals 18 residues. Germline V gives CDR1 SGHRS, CDR2 YFSETQ. CDR3 DNA: TGCGCCAGCAGGTTGGCTGAGGCCTCCAAGGGTGGCAAAAACATTCAGTACTTC. This translates into CASRLAEASKGGKNIQYF.

This clone was recorded at least ten times. The rearrangement uses TRBV18 and TRBJ2-2; 7 bases agree with TRBD1. After removal of 5 bases from V and 3 bases from J, the junction contained 12 bases not matched to a gene. The CDR3 loop spans 17 amino acids. Germline V CDR1 and CDR2: KGHSH, LQKENI. The CDR3 bases are TGTGCCAGCTCATCGCGTGTCAAGGGGGCAGACACCGGGGAGCTGTTTTTT. Protein: CASSSRVKGADTGELFF.

The gene calls are TRBV30 and TRBJ2-2; TRBD2 is a possible D gene (6 bases). V dropped 7 bases and J dropped 3 bases, with 15 bases sitting between them. The CDR3 is made up of 14 amino acids. Germline assignment: CDR1 GTSNPN and CDR2 SVGIG (reference sequence). For the CDR3, the DNA is TGTGCCTTGACCGGGACTGTCCACACCGGGGAGCTGTTTTTT. Amino acids: CALTGTVHTGELFF. Drawing the rest from reference TRBV30 and TRBJ2-2, the complete variable domain is SQTIHQWPATLVQPVGSPLSLECTVEGTSNPNLYWYRQAAGRGLQLLFYSVGIGQISSEVPQNLSASRPQDRQFILSSKKLLLSDSGFYLCALTGTVHTGELFFGEGSRLTVL.

The chain combines TRBV7-2 with TRBJ2-5; TRBD2 matches at 10 bases. Trimming took 2 bases from V and 3 from J; bases not matched to a gene: 3. The germline V gene encodes CDR1 SGHTA and CDR2 FQGNSA. CDR3 length equals 15 residues. The CDR3 DNA reads TGTGCCAGCAGCTTAATGCTAGCGGGAGAAGAGACCCAGTACTTC. Translation: CASSLMLAGEETQYF.

The chain combines TRBV7-9 with TRBJ1-2, with D unclear. CDR3 length: 17 residues. From germline, CDR1 is SEHNR and CDR2 FQNEAQ (reference sequence). V was shortened by 2 bases and J by 4 bases, with 20 bases between the two germline ends. The CDR3 protein is CASSLSLASGPIYGYTF. Written as DNA, the CDR3 is TGTGCCAGCAGCTTAAGCTTAGCCTCCGGGCCGATCTATGGCTACACCTTC.